The 27 T cell receptor beta chains below were found in one sample sequenced in a study of T cell repertoires in cytomegalovirus infection. Antigens for these TCRs are unknown. Each CDR3 protein gets one entry after TCRdb re-called the reads with MiXCR. The sample gives approximately 990,000 distinct CDR3 sequences, roughly a third of which show up once; 13% is in the top ten. Sample: cultured CD8+ T cells from PBMCs, taken from culture after CMV antigen stimulation. These TCRs come from a human donor in good health (CMV status not recorded). Some clones in this sample may be carry-over from other donors' samples.

This clonotype was counted a few times. The CDR3, as DNA: TGTGCCACCGGAACCATAGAGAGCCAAGAGACCCAGTACTTC. Translation: CATGTIESQETQYF. The J gene is TRBJ2-5, the V gene TRBV24-1; no definite D call. The V gene's germline CDR1 is KGHDR and CDR2 SFDVKD. The V gene lost 9 bases and the J gene lost 1 base, with 14 bases spanning the gap. The CDR3 consists of 14 residues.

The chain uses TRBV7-9 and TRBJ1-1; D ambiguous. Trimming cost V 6 bases and J 6 bases, with 11 bases left between them. CDR3 length: 12 amino acids. Per the germline V gene, CDR1 is SEHNR and CDR2 is FQNEAQ (reference sequence). CDR3 loop: CASRFVLAEAFF. As DNA, the CDR3 is TGTGCCAGCAGATTTGTATTGGCTGAAGCTTTCTTT.

V gene TRBV10-3 combines with J gene TRBJ1-1; tentative D call: TRBD1 (5 bases). The CDR3 spans 16 residues. Trimming removed 3 bases at V and 2 bases at J, with 16 bases between. Germline-derived CDR1 and CDR2 are ENHRY and SYGVKD. CDR3 sequence: CAISDPTGTLNTEAFF. DNA of the CDR3: TGTGCCATCAGTGACCCTACCGGGACCCTAAACACTGAAGCTTTCTTT.

This chain uses TRBV9 with TRBJ2-1, with D perhaps TRBD1 (6 bases). The germline gives CDR1 SGDLS, CDR2 YYNGEE. V dropped 4 bases and J dropped 0 bases, with 17 bases sitting between them. The CDR3 totals 17 residues. The CDR3 sequence is CASSPRGDRSSYNEQFF. In nucleotides, the CDR3 is TGTGCCAGCAGCCCAAGAGGAGACAGGAGCTCCTACAATGAGCAGTTCTTC. The whole variable domain, remainder taken from reference TRBV9 and TRBJ2-1, is DSGVTQTPKHLITATGQRVTLRCSPRSGDLSVYWYQQSLDQGLQFLIQYYNGEERAKGNILERFSAQQFPDLHSELNLSSLELGDSALYFCASSPRGDRSSYNEQFFGPGTRLTVL.

This clonotype was counted many times. The chain couples TRBV7-2 to TRBJ1-1; D is unresolved. Trimming took off 1 base at V and 5 bases at J, with 14 bases between the two ends. The CDR3 runs 15 residues. Germline CDR1 is SGHTA and CDR2 is FQGNSA. The CDR3 loop reads CASSLGMGSGTEAFF. The CDR3 DNA sequence: TGTGCCAGCAGCTTAGGTATGGGGTCGGGGACTGAAGCTTTCTTT.

The chain combines TRBV6-4 with TRBJ1-6; TRBD1 matches at 8 bases. V lost 8 bases, J lost 5 bases, and 26 bases stayed unmatched. The CDR3 is 21 residues long. CDR1 is MRHNA and CDR2 is SNTAGT in the germline V gene. The CDR3 loop reads CASSCLLTTGTGPPDNSPLHF. CDR3 DNA sequence: TGTGCCAGCTCGTGCCTCCTTACAACCGGGACAGGACCTCCCGATAATTCACCCCTCCACTTT.

The sample holds a few counts of this clonotype. The V call is TRBV7-9, the J call TRBJ1-2, with D tentatively TRBD1 (5 bases). Germline V CDR1 and CDR2: SEHNR, FQNEAQ (reference sequence). Trimming removed 5 bases at V and 5 bases at J, with 15 bases between. The CDR3 has 14 residues. CDR3 sequence reads: CASSRSGDGYGYTF. The CDR3 coding sequence is TGTGCCAGCAGCCGTTCGGGGGACGGATATGGCTACACCTTC.

J is TRBJ2-3 and V is TRBV20-1; 13 bases agree with TRBD2. V trimming: 3 bases; J trimming: 5 bases; junction bases outside the gene matches: 8. Germline V gives CDR1 DFQATT, CDR2 SNEGSKA (reference sequence). CDR3 length: 16 amino acids. CDR3 loop: CSASEWGLAGQDTQYF. The CDR3 bases are TGCAGTGCTAGCGAGTGGGGACTAGCGGGGCAAGATACGCAGTATTTT.

CDR3 region: CASSLIPRNEKLFF. In nucleotides, the CDR3 is TGTGCCAGTAGTCTCATACCCAGAAATGAAAAACTGTTTTTT. J is TRBJ1-4 and V is TRBV19; D is unclear. The CDR3 length is 14 residues. V was trimmed by 5 bases and J by 5 bases, leaving 12 bases between them. Germline CDR1 and CDR2: LNHDA and SQIVND (reference sequence).

This clonotype was observed a handful of times. V gene TRBV4-2 combines with J gene TRBJ2-1; 9 bases are shared with TRBD2. The CDR3 extends over 15 amino acids. V shed 2 bases and J 10 bases; nucleotides not matched to a gene: 9. From germline, CDR1 is LGHNA and CDR2 YNFKEQ. The chain's CDR3 is CASSQWRGGGREQFF. CDR3 DNA sequence: TGTGCCAGCAGCCAATGGCGGGGGGGCGGACGGGAGCAGTTCTTC.

The V gene is TRBV6-1, the J gene TRBJ2-7; 10 bases fit TRBD1. Per the germline V gene, CDR1 is MNHNS and CDR2 is SASEGT. V lost 1 base, J lost 3 bases, and 0 bases stayed unmatched. The CDR3 totals 14 residues. DNA for the CDR3: TGTGCCAGCAGTGAAGGGACAGGGGGCTACGAGCAGTACTTC. Translated: CASSEGTGGYEQYF.

This clonotype was seen a few times. DNA of the CDR3: TGTGCCAGCTCCCCGGGACGGTACGTTAGCAATCAGCCCCAGCATTTT. This gives the protein CASSPGRYVSNQPQHF. The V gene is TRBV27, the J gene TRBJ1-5; maybe TRBD1 (5 bases). Germline V CDR1 and CDR2: MNHEY, SMNVEV (reference sequence). Trimming took 8 bases from V and 0 from J, leaving 17 bases between them. This CDR3 comprises 16 residues.

On this clonotype itself: This clone may be a read error of a much larger clone one base away. This chain links TRBV7-3 with TRBJ2-2; a possible D gene is TRBD2 (6 bases). From germline, CDR1 is SGHTA and CDR2 FQGTGA. V lost 7 bases and J 8 bases, leaving 26 bases between the germline ends. The CDR3 has 17 residues. This chain's CDR3 is CASNTLSIRRGSGELFF. Here the CDR3 DNA reads TGTGCCAGCAACACTTTGTCAATTCGCCGGGGGTCGGGGGAGCTGTTTTTT. The variable domain in full, completed from reference TRBV7-3 and TRBJ2-2, reads GAGVSQTPSNKVTEKGKYVELRCDPISGHTALYWYRQSLGQGPEFLIYFQGTGAADDSGLPNDRFFAVRPEGSVSTLKIQRTERGDSAVYLCASNTLSIRRGSGELFFGEGSRLTVL.

A few counts support this clonotype. V is TRBV12-3 or TRBV12-4 and J is TRBJ1-1, with TRBD1 identical over 7 bases. The CDR3 has 15 amino acids. V lost 4 bases and J lost 4; bases outside the gene matches: 9. The CDR3 sequence: CASSSVDRAPTEAFF. The CDR3 nucleotides read TGTGCCAGCAGTTCCGTAGACAGGGCTCCCACTGAAGCTTTCTTT.

The chain uses TRBV6-1 and TRBJ1-2; D is uncertain. This CDR3 is 13 amino acids long. V lost 1 base, J lost 4 bases, and 7 bases lay in between. Germline assignment: CDR1 MNHNS and CDR2 SASEGT. Written as DNA, the CDR3 is TGTGCCAGCAGTGAAGAAAACGTCTATGGCTACACCTTC. Amino acid sequence: CASSEENVYGYTF.

This clonotype was recorded a few times. The V and J genes are TRBV6-6 and TRBJ1-5, with 12 positions matching TRBD1. Germline CDR1 reads MNHNY; CDR2 reads SVGAGI (reference sequence). Trimming took 5 bases from V and 4 from J; bases not matched to a gene: 9. The CDR3 runs to 17 residues. CDR3 region: CASSAGTGGDGNQPQHF. CDR3 DNA sequence: TGTGCCAGCAGTGCTGGGACAGGGGGCGATGGAAATCAGCCCCAGCATTTT.

The chain carries TRBV5-4 and TRBJ1-4; D unclear. V was cut by 0 bases and J by 7 bases, with 4 bases left in between. This CDR3 is built from 12 residues. Germline V CDR1 and CDR2: SGHNT, YYREEE (reference sequence). For the CDR3, the DNA is TGTGCCAGCAGCTTGGGTTCTGAAAAACTGTTTTTT. It specifies CASSLGSEKLFF.

The chain is built from TRBV11-2 and TRBJ2-7; D is unclear. This CDR3 has 14 residues. Germline loops: CDR1 SGHAT, CDR2 FQNNGV. Trimming shortened V by 2 bases and J by 5 bases, and 13 bases separated the two germline ends. CDR3 nucleotides: TGTGCCAGCAGCTTACGGGTCTATGGGAACGAGCAGTACTTC. Translating gives CASSLRVYGNEQYF.

The rearrangement joins TRBV29-1 to TRBJ1-1; the D is unclear. This CDR3 has 12 residues. Per germline, CDR1 SQVTM and CDR2 ANQGSEA. Deletions cut 4 bases from V and 1 base from J, with 7 bases between. CDR3 sequence reads: CSVVAANTEAFF. DNA for the CDR3: TGCAGCGTTGTGGCAGCGAACACTGAAGCTTTCTTT. The complete variable domain, with remaining parts taken from reference TRBV29-1 and TRBJ1-1, reads SAVISQKPSRDICQRGTSLTIQCQVDSQVTMMFWYRQQPGQSLTLIATANQGSEATYESGFVIDKFPISRPNLTFSTLTVSNMSPEDSSIYLCSVVAANTEAFFGQGTRLTVV.

This clonotype has only a few counts. The chain carries TRBV5-1 and TRBJ2-7, with D perhaps TRBD1 (5 bases). The CDR3 loop spans 14 amino acids. Germline-derived CDR1 and CDR2 are SGHRS and YFSETQ. The V gene lost 0 bases and the J gene lost 5 bases, with 12 bases spanning the gap. The CDR3 nucleotides read TGCGCCAGCAGCTTGGGGCAGGGCGAAGACGAGCAGTACGTC. Protein product: CASSLGQGEDEQYV.

This clonotype was seen a few times. The chain uses TRBV19 and TRBJ2-7; D is unresolved. Germline CDR1 LNHDA, CDR2 SQIVND (reference sequence). V was pared by 0 bases and J by 6 bases, with 15 bases between. The CDR3 length is 15 residues. CDR3 in amino acids: CASSIDLGSMGEQYF. DNA for the CDR3: TGTGCCAGTAGTATAGATCTCGGCAGTATGGGCGAGCAGTACTTC.

This clonotype came up a few times. This chain uses TRBV5-5 with TRBJ1-1, with a weak D call TRBD1 (5 bases). The ends were cut back, 2 bases at V and 5 bases at J, with 22 bases in the middle. Germline lookup yields CDR1 SGHKS and CDR2 YYEKEE (reference sequence). The CDR3 is 17 residues long. The DNA for the CDR3 is TGTGCCAGCAGCTTCGGGGGAGGGGCGAATATGGAAACTGAAGCTTTCTTT. Amino acids: CASSFGGGANMETEAFF.

This clonotype has at least ten counts. The chain has TRBV7-8 and TRBJ2-1, with TRBD2 matching over 16 bases. CDR1 is SGHVS and CDR2 is FQNEAQ in the germline V gene. This CDR3 contains 18 residues. The V and J ends lost 5 bases and 10 bases, in that order; junction bases with no gene match: 14. The CDR3 loop reads CASSPGYGTSGGGNEQFF. The CDR3, as DNA: TGTGCCAGCAGCCCGGGGTACGGGACTAGCGGGGGGGGCAACGAGCAGTTCTTC. Full variable domain (outside the CDR3, taken from reference TRBV7-8 and TRBJ2-1): GAGVSQSPRYKVAKRGQDVALRCDPISGHVSLFWYQQALGQGPEFLTYFQNEAQLDKSGLPSDRFFAERPEGSVSTLKIQRTQQEDSAVYLCASSPGYGTSGGGNEQFFGPGTRLTVL.

This clonotype was seen a handful of times. J is TRBJ2-3 and V is TRBV6-2 or TRBV6-3, with D uncertain. V dropped 1 base and J dropped 4 bases, with 3 bases sitting between them. The CDR3 is 12 residues long. Germline CDR1 and CDR2: MNHEY and SVGEGT. CDR3 amino acids: CASSYWSDTQYF. The CDR3, as DNA: TGTGCCAGCAGTTACTGGTCAGATACGCAGTATTTT.

In its sample, this clonotype was seen a few times. The chain recombines TRBV7-6 with TRBJ1-1, with D perhaps TRBD1 (6 bases). The CDR3 runs to 16 residues. Germline values: CDR1 SGHVS, CDR2 FNYEAQ. Trimming took 5 bases from V and 1 from J, leaving 17 bases between them. This CDR3 is CASSPGGTFSNTEAFF. The CDR3 DNA reads TGTGCCAGCAGCCCGGGGGGGACATTTTCGAACACTGAAGCTTTCTTT.

In its sample, this clonotype was seen once. An end of the junction does not agree with germline; a read error may underlie this. This rearrangement joins TRBV7-8 to TRBJ2-1; 7 bases line up with TRBD1. Germline CDR1 is SGHVS and CDR2 is FQNEAQ. The CDR3 totals 15 residues. Here the CDR3 reads CVSSLNRGGYNEQFF. CDR3 nucleotides: TGTGTCAGCAGCTTAAACAGGGGCGGATACAATGAGCAGTTCTTC.

The chain employs TRBV12-5 and TRBJ2-3; D gene ambiguous. Germline values: CDR1 LGHNT, CDR2 FRNRAP. CDR3 length: 10 residues. CDR3 residues: CGEKPVTQYF. In DNA form, the CDR3 reads TGTGGAGAAAAGCCTGTTACGCAGTATTTT. Full variable domain (outside the CDR3, taken from reference TRBV12-5 and TRBJ2-3): DARVTQTPRHKVTEMGQEVTMRCQPILGHNTVFWYRQTMMQGLELLAYFRNRAPLDDSGMPKDRFSAEMPDATLATLKIQPSEPRDSAVYFCGEKPVTQYFGPGTRLTVL.